These 28 T cell receptor beta chains share one sample of origin, sequenced in a study of radiation and T cells in renal cell carcinoma. As for time point: baseline pretreatment blood. Sample treatment: 15 Gy SBRT to primary tumor, nephrectomy 4 weeks later. TCRdb's table, derived via immunoSEQ multiplex PCR, lists solely in-frame clones and lacks some. The sample holds 130,000 to 150,000 clones, about 88% seen once. The specimen comprised blood, sampled from a patient whose treatment included radiotherapy and nephrectomy. The receptors originated from a woman in her forties or fifties with renal cell carcinoma.

The V and J genes are TRBV6-5 and TRBJ1-2; D may be TRBD1 (5 bases). The CDR3 extends over 14 amino acids. In germline, CDR1 is MNHEY, CDR2 SVGAGI. The V end was cut by 7 bases, the J end by 4 bases, with 16 bases between. As DNA, the CDR3 is TGTGCCAGCAACCGACTAGGACAAGGCTATGGCTACACCTTC. Protein: CASNRLGQGYGYTF.

The chain combines TRBV5-1 with TRBJ1-4; TRBD1 might be the D (6 bases). V lost 0 bases, J lost 6 bases, and 12 bases lay in between. This CDR3 has 15 residues. The V gene's germline CDR1 is SGHRS and CDR2 YFSETQ. The CDR3 bases are TGCGCCAGCAGCTTGGCCGCAGGGGAACATGAAAAACTGTTTTTT. Its protein product is CASSLAAGEHEKLFF.

The CDR3 nucleotides read TGTGCCAGCAGCGTTGGGACAACCTCCTACGAGCAGTACTTC. This sequence encodes CASSVGTTSYEQYF. The chain carries TRBV5-5 and TRBJ2-7; maybe TRBD1 (6 bases). Germline assignment: CDR1 SGHKS and CDR2 YYEKEE (reference sequence). This CDR3 is built from 14 residues. V was cut by 4 bases and J by 0 bases, with 11 bases left in between.

The chain carries TRBV29-1 and TRBJ1-3; D remains unclear. Trimming left V 6 bases short and J 1 base short, with 13 bases between. There are 14 residues in the CDR3. From germline, CDR1 is SQVTM and CDR2 ANQGSEA. The CDR3 reads CSVVDPISGNTIYF. In DNA form, the CDR3 reads TGCAGCGTCGTGGACCCTATTTCTGGAAACACCATATATTTT.

The chain combines TRBV2 with TRBJ1-5; D not certain. Germline V CDR1 and CDR2: SNHLY, FYNNEI. The CDR3 covers 14 residues. V was shortened by 7 bases and J by 6 bases, with 16 bases between the two germline ends. Here the CDR3 DNA reads TGTGCCAGCACCTGGGGAGGAACCAGTCAGCCCCAGCATTTT. Translating gives CASTWGGTSQPQHF.

The gene calls are TRBV5-6 and TRBJ1-3; D unresolved. V dropped 1 base and J dropped 0 bases, with 11 bases sitting between them. From germline, CDR1 is SGHDT and CDR2 YYEEEE. The CDR3 totals 16 residues. The CDR3 protein is CASSLSLRGSGNTIYF. The CDR3 coding sequence is TGTGCCAGCAGCTTGTCCTTGCGGGGCTCTGGAAACACCATATATTTT.

The chain carries TRBV6-6 and TRBJ1-2; 9 positions agree with TRBD1. With 5 bases clipped from V and 6 bases from J, the junction kept 10 bases outside the gene matches. The CDR3 spans 15 residues. Germline V gene data show CDR1 as MNHNY and CDR2 as SVGAGI (reference sequence). Here the CDR3 reads CASSQQGAGGDGYTF. CDR3 nucleotides: TGTGCCAGCAGTCAACAGGGGGCGGGTGGGGATGGCTACACCTTC.

The rearrangement uses TRBV5-4 and TRBJ2-7, with a tentative D call TRBD2 (5 bases). The CDR3 totals 14 residues. Trimming cost V 5 bases and J 2 bases, with 14 bases left between them. Germline V gene data show CDR1 as SGHNT and CDR2 as YYREEE (reference sequence). CDR3 sequence (DNA): TGTGCCAGCAGTCCGTGGCTCGGGACCTACGAGCAGTACTTC. Protein: CASSPWLGTYEQYF.

The chain employs TRBV6-6 and TRBJ2-5; 9 nucleotides match TRBD1. Germline-derived CDR1 and CDR2 are MNHNY and SVGAGI (reference sequence). This CDR3 region has 15 residues. V gave up 2 bases and J gave up 5 bases; unmatched junction bases: 6. In DNA, the CDR3 is TGTGCCAGCAGTTACCCTGGACAGGGGTCGGAGACCCAGTACTTC. Amino acid sequence: CASSYPGQGSETQYF.

This clone was recorded a few times. The chain has TRBV7-9 and TRBJ1-1; TRBD1 might be the D (6 bases). This CDR3 comprises 14 residues. V shed 4 bases and J shed 1 base, with 10 bases lying between them. Germline V gene sequence: CDR1 SEHNR, CDR2 FQNEAQ (reference sequence). The DNA for the CDR3 is TGTGCCAGCAGCTCGGGCAGGGGGAACACTGAAGCTTTCTTT. This gives the protein CASSSGRGNTEAFF. Full variable domain (remainder filled in from reference TRBV7-9 and TRBJ1-1): DTGVSQNPRHKITKRGQNVTFRCDPISEHNRLYWYRQTLGQGPEFLTYFQNEAQLEKSRLLSDRFSAERPKGSFSTLEIQRTEQGDSAMYLCASSSGRGNTEAFFGQGTRLTVV.

The chain couples TRBV6-6 to TRBJ1-4; 8 bases line up with TRBD1. The CDR3 is made up of 15 amino acids. V gave up 2 bases and J gave up 8 bases; unmatched junction bases: 7. Per germline, CDR1 MNHNY and CDR2 SVGAGI (reference sequence). The CDR3 DNA sequence: TGTGCCAGCAGTTACGTGGGGGCAGGGGGCGAAAAACTGTTTTTT. This sequence encodes CASSYVGAGGEKLFF.

V and J are TRBV19 and TRBJ2-2, with TRBD2 matching over 9 bases. This CDR3 has 15 residues. The V gene's germline CDR1 is LNHDA and CDR2 SQIVND (reference sequence). The V segment lost 6 bases and the J segment 3 bases; nucleotides outside the gene matches: 5. CDR3 region: CASSQRGAYTGELFF. As DNA, the CDR3 is TGTGCCAGTAGCCAGCGGGGGGCATACACCGGGGAGCTGTTTTTT.

The V and J genes are TRBV7-2 and TRBJ2-3; 8 bases agree with TRBD2. This CDR3 is 15 amino acids long. Germline lookup yields CDR1 SGHTA and CDR2 FQGNSA. V lost 6 bases to trimming and J lost 3 bases; unmatched junction nucleotides: 8. CDR3 nucleotide sequence: TGTGCCAGCAGTCAACACGGGACTAGTACAGATACGCAGTATTTT. The encoded protein is CASSQHGTSTDTQYF.

This clone has only one observation. The gene calls are TRBV7-2 and TRBJ2-6, with TRBD1 matching 10 bases. With V trimmed by 0 bases and J by 0 bases, 11 bases remained unmatched. Looked up from germline, CDR1 is SGHTA and CDR2 is FQGNSA. The CDR3 length is 21 residues. The CDR3 reads CASSLARWGTGDHSGANVLTF. The CDR3 DNA is TGTGCCAGCAGCTTAGCTCGCTGGGGGACAGGGGACCACTCTGGGGCCAACGTCCTGACTTTC.

The rearrangement links TRBV25-1 to TRBJ2-1; 10 bases match TRBD2. CDR1 and CDR2 (germline): MGHDK, SYGVNS. This CDR3 region has 15 residues. With V trimmed by 6 bases and J by 6 bases, 8 bases remained unmatched. CDR3 loop: CASRLSGGPFNEQFF. The CDR3 DNA reads TGTGCCAGCAGACTTAGCGGGGGGCCGTTCAATGAGCAGTTCTTC.

This rearrangement joins TRBV10-1 to TRBJ1-1, with D possibly TRBD1 on 5 matching bases. Germline V gene data show CDR1 as WNHNN and CDR2 as SYGVQD (reference sequence). This CDR3 comprises 13 residues. V dropped 6 bases and J dropped 0 bases, with 8 bases sitting between them. The CDR3 is CASSRDLNTEAFF. The CDR3 DNA follows: TGCGCCAGCAGCCGGGACCTGAACACTGAAGCTTTCTTT.

This clone was picked up one time. The chain combines TRBV11-2 with TRBJ2-7; D could derive from TRBD1 or TRBD2 (7 bases each). This CDR3 contains 15 residues. Trimming took off 5 bases at V and 4 bases at J, with 18 bases between the two ends. Germline CDR1 and CDR2: SGHAT and FQNNGV. The CDR3 nucleotides read TGTGCCAGCAGCCTAGGGCCAGGGGGAGGGTACGAGCAGTACTTC. Protein product: CASSLGPGGGYEQYF.

In its sample, this clone was seen once. This chain connects TRBV19 to TRBJ1-2; weak D call: TRBD1 (6 bases). The CDR3 spans 13 residues. V gave up 7 bases and J gave up 8 bases, with 17 bases separating them. Germline-derived CDR1 and CDR2 are LNHDA and SQIVND (reference sequence). In DNA form, the CDR3 reads TGTGCCAGTATCAGGGGATCTGGCGGCGGCTACACCTTC. Translating gives CASIRGSGGGYTF.

CDR3: CAISDGGSGGYTF. Here the CDR3 DNA reads TGTGCCATCAGTGATGGGGGTTCGGGTGGCTACACCTTC. The rearrangement joins TRBV10-3 to TRBJ1-2, with a possible D match to TRBD1 (5 bases). Germline V gives CDR1 ENHRY, CDR2 SYGVKD. This CDR3 spans 13 amino acids. V was pared by 3 bases and J by 7 bases, with 12 bases between.

The genes are TRBV6-1 and TRBJ1-2; TRBD1 matches 7 bases. Trimming at V came to 3 bases and at J to 0 bases, leaving 4 bases not matched to a gene. Germline CDR1 is MNHNS and CDR2 is SASEGT. The CDR3 extends over 15 amino acids. CDR3 loop: CASSDNRGANYGYTF. CDR3 sequence (DNA): TGTGCCAGCAGTGATAACAGGGGAGCTAACTATGGCTACACCTTC.

This clone came up once. The rearrangement links TRBV5-5 to TRBJ1-2; D may be TRBD1 (5 bases). V was trimmed by 0 bases and J by 3 bases, leaving 9 bases between them. The germline gives CDR1 SGHKS, CDR2 YYEKEE (reference sequence). CDR3 length: 14 residues. The CDR3 loop reads CASSLVEGYYGYTF. In DNA, the CDR3 is TGTGCCAGCAGCTTGGTTGAGGGGTACTATGGCTACACCTTC.

This rearrangement joins TRBV6-5 to TRBJ1-1; 7 bases map to TRBD1. This CDR3 contains 12 residues. Per the germline V gene, CDR1 is MNHEY and CDR2 is SVGAGI. The trim removed 1 base at V and 11 bases at J, leaving 4 bases unmatched. The CDR3 coding sequence is TGTGCCAGCAGTTACTTCTACAGGGGTGCTTTCTTT. This codes for CASSYFYRGAFF.

The chain has TRBV7-9 and TRBJ1-1, with D unresolved. V was shortened by 4 bases and J by 1 base, with 13 bases between the two germline ends. The CDR3 length is 15 residues. CDR1 is SEHNR and CDR2 is FQNEAQ in the germline V gene (reference sequence). CDR3 DNA: TGTGCCAGCAGCTCCCGGGAGAGCTCGAACACTGAAGCTTTCTTT. It translates to CASSSRESSNTEAFF.

J is TRBJ2-6 and V is TRBV18; D is undetermined. The germline gives CDR1 KGHSH, CDR2 LQKENI. Trimming cost V 0 bases and J 0 bases, with 6 bases left between them. This CDR3 comprises 16 residues. The DNA of the CDR3 is TGTGCCAGCTCACCACCTGTGTACTCTGGGGCCAACGTCCTGACTTTC. It translates to CASSPPVYSGANVLTF.

The rearrangement links TRBV7-3 to TRBJ2-5, with 7 bases fitting TRBD1. Per the germline V gene, CDR1 is SGHTA and CDR2 is FQGTGA. J gave up 3 bases and V 5 bases, and 3 bases lay outside the gene matches. The CDR3 totals 13 residues. The CDR3: CASSPGQEETQYF. The CDR3 DNA reads as TGTGCCAGCAGCCCCGGACAGGAAGAGACCCAGTACTTC.

This sequence joins TRBV7-9 and TRBJ1-5; D not certain. Germline CDR1 and CDR2: SEHNR and FQNEAQ (reference sequence). This CDR3 has 14 residues. V lost 5 bases, J lost 1 base, and 9 bases lay in between. CDR3 DNA: TGTGCCAGCAGCCTCCAGTCGAGCAATCAGCCCCAGCATTTT. The encoded protein is CASSLQSSNQPQHF.

The chain couples TRBV7-2 to TRBJ1-1, with no clear D. V was trimmed by 1 base and J by 0 bases, leaving 6 bases between them. This CDR3 has 14 amino acids. Germline lookup yields CDR1 SGHTA and CDR2 FQGNSA. The CDR3 region is CASSLGGVNTEAFF. DNA for the CDR3: TGTGCCAGCAGCTTAGGAGGAGTGAACACTGAAGCTTTCTTT.

The chain has TRBV7-8 and TRBJ2-1, with 10 bases matching TRBD2. Per the germline V gene, CDR1 is SGHVS and CDR2 is FQNEAQ. The V and J ends lost 6 bases and 7 bases, in that order; junction bases with no gene match: 9. The CDR3 covers 15 residues. The CDR3 DNA reads as TGTGCCAGCAGGTATAGCGGGGGGCGAGGGAATGAGCAGTTCTTC. The encoded protein is CASRYSGGRGNEQFF. Using reference TRBV7-8 and TRBJ2-1 for the parts outside the CDR3, the full variable domain is GAGVSQSPRYKVAKRGQDVALRCDPISGHVSLFWYQQALGQGPEFLTYFQNEAQLDKSGLPSDRFFAERPEGSVSTLKIQRTQQEDSAVYLCASRYSGGRGNEQFFGPGTRLTVL.